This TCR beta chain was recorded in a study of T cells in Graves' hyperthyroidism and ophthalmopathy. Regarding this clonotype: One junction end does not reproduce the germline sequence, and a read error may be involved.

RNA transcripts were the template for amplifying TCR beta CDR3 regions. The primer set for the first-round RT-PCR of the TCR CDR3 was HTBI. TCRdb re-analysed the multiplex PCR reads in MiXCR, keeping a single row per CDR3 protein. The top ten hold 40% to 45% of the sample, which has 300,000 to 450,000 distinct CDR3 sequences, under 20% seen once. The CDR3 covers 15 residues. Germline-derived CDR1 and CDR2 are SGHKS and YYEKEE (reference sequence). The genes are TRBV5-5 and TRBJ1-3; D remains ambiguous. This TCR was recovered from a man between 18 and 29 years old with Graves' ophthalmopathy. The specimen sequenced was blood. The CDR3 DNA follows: TGCGCCAGCAGCCTCACCCCCAGCCTCGGAAACACCATATATTTT. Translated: CASSLTPSLGNTIYF.